This T cell receptor beta chain emerged from a study of T cells in Graves' hyperthyroidism and ophthalmopathy. The CDR3 loop spans 14 amino acids. Trimming shortened V by 4 bases and J by 8 bases, and 16 bases separated the two germline ends. Germline CDR1 reads SGHRS; CDR2 reads YFSETQ. This clonotype occurred many times. RNA transcripts were the template for amplifying TCR beta CDR3 regions. HTBI primers were used for first-round RT-PCR of the TCR CDR3. TCRdb re-called the multiplex PCR reads with MiXCR, one entry per CDR3 protein. The sample records hundreds of thousands of distinct CDR3 sequences, about a fifth being singletons.

Source material: blood. The genes are TRBV5-1 and TRBJ1-5; D remains ambiguous. The clonotype was recovered from a young man with Graves' ophthalmopathy. The CDR3, as DNA: TGCGCCAGCAGCCCCGACGCCCTGGGTGAGCCCCAGCATTTT. Translating it yields CASSPDALGEPQHF.